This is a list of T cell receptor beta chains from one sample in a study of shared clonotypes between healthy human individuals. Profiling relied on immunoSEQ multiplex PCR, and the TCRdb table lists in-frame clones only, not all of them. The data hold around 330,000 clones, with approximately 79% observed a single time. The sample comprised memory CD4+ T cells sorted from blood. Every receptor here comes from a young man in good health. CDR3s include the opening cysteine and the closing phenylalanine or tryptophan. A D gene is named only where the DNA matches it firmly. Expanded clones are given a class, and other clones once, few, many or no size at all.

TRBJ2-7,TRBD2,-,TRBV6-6,TGTGCCAGCAGACCACGACTAGCGGGAGACTCCTACGAGCAGTACTTC,CASRPRLAGDSYEQYF
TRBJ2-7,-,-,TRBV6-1,TGTGCCAGCAGTGAACAACGAGGGGGGCTGGGGTACGAGCAGTACTTC,CASSEQRGGLGYEQYF
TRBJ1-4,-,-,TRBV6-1,TGTGCCAGCAGTGTACGACGGACAGATGAAAAACTGTTTTTT,CASSVRRTDEKLFF
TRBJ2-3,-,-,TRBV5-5,TGTGCCAGCAGCTTGTTTGAGTCTCGCACAGATACGCAGTATTTT,CASSLFESRTDTQYF
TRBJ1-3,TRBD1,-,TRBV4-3,TGCGCCAGCAGCCAATTCGGACAGGGGTGGTCTGGAAACACCATATATTTT,CASSQFGQGWSGNTIYF
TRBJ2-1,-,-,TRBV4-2,TGTGCCAGCAGCCAAGATAAGAGACTGGATAAGGTGGATGAGCAGTTCTTC,CASSQDKRLDKVDEQFF
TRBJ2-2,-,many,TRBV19,TGTGCCAGTAGGAACCTCGGGGGCACCGGGGAGCTGTTTTTT,CASRNLGGTGELFF
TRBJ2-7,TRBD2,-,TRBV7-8,TGTGCCAGCAGCTTAGTTCCTAGCGGGAGCTCCTACGAGCAGTACTTC,CASSLVPSGSSYEQYF
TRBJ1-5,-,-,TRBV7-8,TGTGCCAGCAGCTTAAGCAATCAGCCCCAGCATTTT,CASSLSNQPQHF
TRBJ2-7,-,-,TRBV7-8,TGTGCCAGCAGCATCCGAGAAGGGGCCTACGAGCAGTACTTC,CASSIREGAYEQYF
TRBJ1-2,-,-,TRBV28,TGTGCCAGCAGTTTACAAAGGAACTATGGCTACACCTTC,CASSLQRNYGYTF
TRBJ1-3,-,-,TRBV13,TGTGCCAGCAGCCCCCTAGGGGGAGAGGGGGGAAACACCATATATTTT,CASSPLGGEGGNTIYF
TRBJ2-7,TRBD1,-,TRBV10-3,TGTGCCATTAGGCAGGGGGACTACGAGCAGTACTTC,CAIRQGDYEQYF
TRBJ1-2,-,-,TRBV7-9,TGTGCCAGCAGCTTAGGGTCCCAGGGGATCGACTATGGCTACACCTTC,CASSLGSQGIDYGYTF
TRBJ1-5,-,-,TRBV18,TGTGCCAGCTCACCGTCCATGGCAGGGGACCTTCAGCCCCAGCATTTT,CASSPSMAGDLQPQHF
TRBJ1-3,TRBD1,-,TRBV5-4,TGTGCCAGCAGCTTGGGTTCAGGGGGCTCTGGAAACACCATATATTTT,CASSLGSGGSGNTIYF
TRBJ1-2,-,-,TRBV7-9,TGTGCCAGCAGCCCGTCTCGGGCAGGGAGTGGCTACACCTTC,CASSPSRAGSGYTF
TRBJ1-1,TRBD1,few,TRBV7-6,TGTGCCAGCAGCCGGGACAGGGCGAACACTGAAGCTTTCTTT,CASSRDRANTEAFF
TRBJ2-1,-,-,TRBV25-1,TGTGCCAGCAGACTTTACAATGAGCAGTTCTTC,CASRLYNEQFF
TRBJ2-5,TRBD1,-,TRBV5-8,TGTGCCAGCAGCTCCCCCCGACAGGGTAGAGAGACCCAGTACTTC,CASSSPRQGRETQYF
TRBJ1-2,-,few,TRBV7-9,TGTGCCAGCAGCTCGGCCTCACGAACGGCCTATGGCTACACCTTC,CASSSASRTAYGYTF
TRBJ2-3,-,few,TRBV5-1,TGCGCCAGCAGCTTAGGGGACTTGGCGGCCGATACGCAGTATTTT,CASSLGDLAADTQYF
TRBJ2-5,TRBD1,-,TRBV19,TGTGCCAGTAGTATCGGACAGGGGAAGACAGAGACCCAGTACTTC,CASSIGQGKTETQYF
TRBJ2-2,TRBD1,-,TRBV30,TGTGCCTCTGGGACAGCCGCGAACACCGGGGAGCTGTTTTTT,CASGTAANTGELFF
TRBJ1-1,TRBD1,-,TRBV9,TGTGCCAGCAGCGTTCAGGGGGCAAGCACTGAAGCTTTCTTT,CASSVQGASTEAFF
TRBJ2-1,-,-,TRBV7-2,TGTGCCAGCAGCTTACGCGGGGCGAATGAGCAGTTCTTC,CASSLRGANEQFF
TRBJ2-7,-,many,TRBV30,TGTGCCTGCCACCGGGGCTCCTACGAGCAGTACTTC,CACHRGSYEQYF
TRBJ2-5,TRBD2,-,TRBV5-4,TGTGCCAGCAGCCCCGGGACTAGCGGGAGGCAAGAGACCCAGTACTTC,CASSPGTSGRQETQYF
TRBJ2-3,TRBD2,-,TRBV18,TGTGCCAGCTCACCACGGTCCCTAGCGGGAGATACGCAGTATTTT,CASSPRSLAGDTQYF
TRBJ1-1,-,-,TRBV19,TGTGCCAGTAGTACTTTAATGGGGAACACTGAAGCTTTCTTT,CASSTLMGNTEAFF
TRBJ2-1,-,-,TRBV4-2,TGTGCCAGCAGCCCGCAGGGTTACAATGAGCAGTTCTTC,CASSPQGYNEQFF
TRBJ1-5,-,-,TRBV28,TGTGCCAGCATTAACGGGGGGGCAGGGGCGGTAAATCAGCCCCAGCATTTT,CASINGGAGAVNQPQHF
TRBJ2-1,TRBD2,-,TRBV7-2,TGTGCCAGCAGCTTAGGAGCGGGAGTGTACAATGAGCAGTTCTTC,CASSLGAGVYNEQFF
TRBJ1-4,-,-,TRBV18,TGTGCCAGCTCACAGAGAGCTAATGAAAAACTGTTTTTT,CASSQRANEKLFF
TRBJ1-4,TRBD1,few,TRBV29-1,TGCAGCGTAGGACAGGGCGATGAAAAACTGTTTTTT,CSVGQGDEKLFF
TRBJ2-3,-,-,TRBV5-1,TGCGCCAGCAGCTTGGTGGGCAGTCCGGGCGATACGCAGTATTTT,CASSLVGSPGDTQYF
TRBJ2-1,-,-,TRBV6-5,TGTGCCAGCAGTCCACTCCGGACTCCCAATGAGCAGTTCTTC,CASSPLRTPNEQFF
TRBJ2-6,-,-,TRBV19,TGTGCCAGTAGTATAGTACCGGGTGCTGGGGCCAACGTCCTGACTTTC,CASSIVPGAGANVLTF
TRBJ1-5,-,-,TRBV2,TGTGCCAGCACCCCCCCCAGGGGCGGTCAGCCCCAGCATTTT,CASTPPRGGQPQHF
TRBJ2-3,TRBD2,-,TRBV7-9,TGTGCCAGCAGGGCGGGAGGGCCCGATACGCAGTATTTT,CASRAGGPDTQYF
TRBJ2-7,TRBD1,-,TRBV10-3,TGTGCCATCAGTAGGGACAGGGATGGTTCCTACGAGCAGTACTTC,CAISRDRDGSYEQYF
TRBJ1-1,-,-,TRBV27,TGTGCCAGCAAACGGGGCAACGCAGGCATGAACACTGAAGCTTTCTTT,CASKRGNAGMNTEAFF
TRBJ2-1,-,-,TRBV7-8,TGTGCCAGCAGCCTCCCCCCCGGGACACTAAACAATGAGCAGTTCTTC,CASSLPPGTLNNEQFF